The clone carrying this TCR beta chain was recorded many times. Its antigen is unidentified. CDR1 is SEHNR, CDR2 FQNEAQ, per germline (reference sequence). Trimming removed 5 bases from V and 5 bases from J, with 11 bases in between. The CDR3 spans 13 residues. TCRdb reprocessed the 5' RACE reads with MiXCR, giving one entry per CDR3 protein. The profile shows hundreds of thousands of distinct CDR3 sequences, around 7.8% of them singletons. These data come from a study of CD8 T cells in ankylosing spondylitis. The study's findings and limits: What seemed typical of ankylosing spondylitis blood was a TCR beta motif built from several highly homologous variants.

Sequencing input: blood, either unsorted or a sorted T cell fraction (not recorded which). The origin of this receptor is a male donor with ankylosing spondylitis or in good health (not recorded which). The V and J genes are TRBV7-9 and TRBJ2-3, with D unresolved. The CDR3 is CASSTDSGDTQYF. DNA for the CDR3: TGTGCCAGCAGCACCGACTCGGGAGATACGCAGTATTTT.